A single sample gave rise to the 15 T cell receptor beta chains below, sequenced in a study of identical twins. TCRdb re-derived calls from the 5' RACE reads in MiXCR, one entry per CDR3 protein. The data contain 230,000 or so distinct CDR3 sequences, about 8% of them singletons. The same data also contributed to another study, on yellow fever vaccine responses in identical twins.

Sequenced sample: CD8+ T cells sorted from blood. All receptors derive from a woman under 30 in good health.

V is TRBV2 and J is TRBJ2-7; TRBD1 matches at 7 bases. The V gene end was trimmed by 9 bases and the J gene end by 2 bases; junction bases not matched to a gene: 4. The CDR3 is 12 amino acids. CDR1 and CDR2 from the germline V gene are SNHLY and FYNNEI. The CDR3, as DNA: TGTGCCAGACGGGACAGCACCTACGAGCAGTACTTC. This encodes CARRDSTYEQYF.

This clonotype appeared a few times. The gene calls are TRBV14 and TRBJ2-1; the D is unclear. V shed 1 base and J shed 6 bases, with 10 bases lying between them. Looked up from germline, CDR1 is SGHDN and CDR2 is FVKESK. This CDR3 is 14 amino acids long. The CDR3 DNA follows: TGTGCCAGCAGCCAAGGGTCCTTAGTCAATGAGCAGTTCTTC. It is translated as CASSQGSLVNEQFF.

The gene calls are TRBV14 and TRBJ2-1, with 9 bases that match TRBD2. Germline V lookup: CDR1 SGHDN, CDR2 FVKESK. Trimming at V came to 3 bases and at J to 10 bases, leaving 7 bases not matched to a gene. This CDR3 has 14 amino acids. The CDR3, as DNA: TGTGCCAGCAGCCACAGCGGGGGGCGGGAAGAGCAGTTCTTC. It translates to CASSHSGGREEQFF.

This clonotype occurred a few times. The gene calls are TRBV7-9 and TRBJ2-3; D remains ambiguous. V shed 1 base and J shed 3 bases, with 11 bases lying between them. Germline CDR1 reads SEHNR; CDR2 reads FQNEAQ (reference sequence). The CDR3 loop spans 15 amino acids. The chain's CDR3 is CASSLDSFTTDTQYF. The CDR3 coding sequence is TGTGCCAGCAGCTTAGACAGCTTCACTACAGATACGCAGTATTTT.

This clonotype was recorded at least ten times. The genes are TRBV12-3 or TRBV12-4 and TRBJ2-3; D call uncertain. V was clipped by 4 bases and J by 1 base, with 12 bases between them. The CDR3 sequence is 15 residues long. The CDR3 region is CASSYSGQGTDTQYF. CDR3 coding DNA: TGTGCCAGCAGTTATAGTGGGCAGGGCACAGATACGCAGTATTTT.

This chain links TRBV28 with TRBJ2-7, with 10 bases identical to TRBD1. CDR1 is MDHEN, CDR2 SYDVKM, per germline. The CDR3 sequence is 19 residues long. J was trimmed by 1 base and V by 4 bases; bases with no gene match: 16. This CDR3 is CASSSSRPGQGFSSYEQYF. For the CDR3, the DNA is TGTGCCAGCAGTTCATCTCGCCCGGGACAGGGGTTTTCGTCCTACGAGCAGTACTTC. The complete variable domain, with remaining parts taken from reference TRBV28 and TRBJ2-7, reads DVKVTQSSRYLVKRTGEKVFLECVQDMDHENMFWYRQDPGLGLRLIYFSYDVKMKEKGDIPEGYSVSREKKERFSLILESASTNQTSMYLCASSSSRPGQGFSSYEQYFGPGTRLTVT.

This clonotype has more than one count but fewer than ten. V gene TRBV29-1 combines with J gene TRBJ2-7; 8 nucleotides agree with TRBD1. Germline V CDR1 and CDR2: SQVTM, ANQGSEA. CDR3 size: 15 residues. J lost 4 bases, V lost 1 base, and 9 bases had no gene match. The CDR3 DNA is TGCAGCGTTGAAGTGGCAGGGGGCGCTAAGTACGAGCAGTACTTC. Translating gives CSVEVAGGAKYEQYF.

V usage is TRBV14 and J usage is TRBJ2-3; D is undetermined. V was trimmed by 4 bases and J by 5 bases, leaving 10 bases between them. The CDR3 is 13 amino acids. Germline V gene sequence: CDR1 SGHDN, CDR2 FVKESK. CDR3 loop: CASSPNFGDTQYF. In DNA, the CDR3 is TGTGCCAGCAGCCCAAATTTCGGAGATACGCAGTATTTT. The full variable domain, rest sourced from reference TRBV14 and TRBJ2-3, is EAGVTQFPSHSVIEKGQTVTLRCDPISGHDNLYWYRRVMGKEIKFLLHFVKESKQDESGMPNNRFLAERTGGTYSTLKVQPAELEDSGVYFCASSPNFGDTQYFGPGTRLTVL.

This clonotype was seen a few times. Here the CDR3 DNA reads TGTGCCAGCAGCCCAGCGGCCACCTACGAGCAGTACTTC. It is translated as CASSPAATYEQYF. The rearrangement joins TRBV7-9 to TRBJ2-7, with D perhaps TRBD2 (5 bases). CDR1 is SEHNR, CDR2 FQNEAQ, per germline (reference sequence). The CDR3 contains 13 residues. The germline V and J ends were trimmed by 5 bases and 2 bases, with 10 bases remaining between them.

This clonotype was recorded a few times. The V gene is TRBV28, the J gene TRBJ2-3; D is uncertain. The germline V gene encodes CDR1 MDHEN and CDR2 SYDVKM. V lost 4 bases and J 2 bases, leaving 16 bases between the germline ends. The CDR3 has 16 amino acids. The CDR3 loop is CASSSPKIGSTDTQYF. The DNA of the CDR3 is TGTGCCAGCAGTTCCCCCAAGATTGGGTCCACAGATACGCAGTATTTT.

This clonotype was picked up many times. The chain joins TRBV7-2 to TRBJ2-7; the D gene is possibly TRBD2 (5 bases). This CDR3 contains 13 residues. Trimming shortened V by 5 bases and J by 2 bases, and 10 bases separated the two germline ends. Germline V gene lookup returns CDR1 SGHTA and CDR2 FQGNSA. The CDR3 bases are TGTGCCAGCAGCCCGGGGTATGCCTACGAGCAGTACTTC. Residues: CASSPGYAYEQYF.

This clonotype was counted a single time. This sequence joins TRBV20-1 and TRBJ2-7, with TRBD2 matching 12 bases. V trimming: 0 bases; J trimming: 6 bases; junction bases outside the gene matches: 9. The CDR3 spans 16 residues. Germline CDR1 and CDR2: DFQATT and SNEGSKA (reference sequence). Written as DNA, the CDR3 is TGCAGTGCTAGAGACCCGACTAGCGGGAGTATGTTCGAGCAGTACTTC. Its protein is CSARDPTSGSMFEQYF.

This clonotype was seen repeatedly, ten times or more. This chain uses TRBV29-1 with TRBJ1-1, with D possibly being TRBD1 (5 bases). Germline loops: CDR1 SQVTM, CDR2 ANQGSEA. The V gene lost 6 bases and the J gene lost 1 base, with 9 bases spanning the gap. This CDR3 region has 12 residues. CDR3 sequence: CSVRGGNTEAFF. The CDR3 DNA sequence: TGCAGCGTGCGGGGGGGGAACACTGAAGCTTTCTTT.

Comment on this clonotype: The junction shows a germline mismatch at one end, possibly a read error. The rearrangement uses TRBV6-5 and TRBJ2-7; D uncertain. Germline CDR1 and CDR2: MNHEY and SVGAGI. This CDR3 comprises 15 residues. For the CDR3, the DNA is TGTGCTAGCAGTTACTTGGTAGGCGGTCTTGGCGAGCAGTACTTC. As protein: CASSYLVGGLGEQYF.

This clonotype turned up a few times. The chain employs TRBV20-1 and TRBJ2-7; a possible D gene is TRBD2 (6 bases). Germline loops: CDR1 DFQATT, CDR2 SNEGSKA (reference sequence). Trimming pared 3 bases from V and 2 bases from J, leaving 23 bases between. CDR3 length: 17 residues. CDR3 nucleotides: TGCAGTGCTAGCCCCCTCGGCTCCTCGGGGGTACCCTACGAGCAGTACTTC. Translation gives CSASPLGSSGVPYEQYF.